A selection of T cell receptor beta chains follows, all from one sample in a study of T cell responses to AZD1222 COVID-19 vaccine. The table came from immunoSEQ multiplex PCR; TCRdb's copy has only in-frame clones and leaves some out. This sample yields 140,000 to 150,000 clones, of which around 92% are seen a single time; approximately 3.5% belongs to the top ten. The sequenced sample was peripheral blood, obtained 28 days after the second AZD1222 dose. Receptors were obtained from an adult who received the AZD1222 COVID-19 vaccine. The CDR3 runs from the conserved cysteine through the conserved F or W. A D gene is named only where the DNA matches it firmly. Size is omitted from some rows. Given values are once, few, many or a class for expanded clones.

V gene,clone size,J gene,D gene,CDR3 DNA,CDR3 protein
TRBV5-6,.,TRBJ1-3,TRBD1,TGTGCCAGCAGCACCGACAGGGCCAGGCTTGGTGGAAACACCATATATTTT,CASSTDRARLGGNTIYF
TRBV9,.,TRBJ1-6,.,TGTGCCAGCAGCGCGGACACCTATAATTCACCCCTCCACTTT,CASSADTYNSPLHF
TRBV30,.,TRBJ2-1,TRBD2,TGTGCCTGGAGTCTCAAGCGGGAGAACAATGAGCAGTTCTTC,CAWSLKRENNEQFF
TRBV19,.,TRBJ2-3,.,TGTGCCAGTAGATCCCCAGGGTTCACAGATACGCAGTATTTT,CASRSPGFTDTQYF
TRBV11-2,once,TRBJ2-7,TRBD1,TGTGCCAGCAGCTTAGAACAGGGGCCCTACGAGCAGTACTTC,CASSLEQGPYEQYF
TRBV4-3,.,TRBJ2-6,.,TGCGCCAGCAGCCAAGCGGTCCGGGGGAAGGGGGCCAACGTCCTGACTTTC,CASSQAVRGKGANVLTF
TRBV7-2,.,TRBJ1-6,.,TGTGCCAGCAGCTTTTGGGCAGGGGATTCACCCCTCCACTTT,CASSFWAGDSPLHF
TRBV3-1/TRBV3-2,.,TRBJ2-1,TRBD2,TGTGCCAGCAGCCCCACCCGGACTAGCGGGAGGGTAGAGAATGAGCAGTTCTTC,CASSPTRTSGRVENEQFF
TRBV10-3,few,TRBJ1-5,.,TGTGCCGCCGGGCCGTCCAATCAGCCCCAGCATTTT,CAAGPSNQPQHF
TRBV5-8,.,TRBJ1-5,TRBD1,TGTGCCAGCAGCTTGCAACAGGGGGATCATCAGCCCCAGCATTTT,CASSLQQGDHQPQHF
TRBV29-1,few,TRBJ2-2,.,TGCAGCGCAGGGACGTCGGGCGGGGAGCTGTTTTTT,CSAGTSGGELFF
TRBV28,.,TRBJ1-1,.,TGTGCCAGCAGTTTTTACCGAGGGAACACTGAAGCTTTCTTT,CASSFYRGNTEAFF
TRBV28,.,TRBJ1-1,.,TGTGCCAGCAGTTTATGGGATACGGGTGAAGCTTTCTTT,CASSLWDTGEAFF
TRBV27,.,TRBJ2-2,TRBD2,TGTGCCAGCGGAAGACTAGCGGGAGTTGGCGGGGAGCTGTTTTTT,CASGRLAGVGGELFF
TRBV18,.,TRBJ2-2,.,TGTGCCAGCTCACCACCGTCACGGTATAACACCGGGGAGCTGTTTTTT,CASSPPSRYNTGELFF
TRBV6-2/TRBV6-3,.,TRBJ2-7,TRBD2,TGTGCCAGCAGTCAAACACCGGGACTAGGGGTCTCCTACGAGCAGTACTTC,CASSQTPGLGVSYEQYF
TRBV11-3,.,TRBJ2-3,.,TGTGCCAGCAGCTTAGAGGGTAGGGCGGGAGATACGCAGTATTTT,CASSLEGRAGDTQYF
TRBV29-1,.,TRBJ2-5,.,TGCAGCGCCCGCGGGCAGGGCGAGACCCAGTACTTC,CSARGQGETQYF
TRBV28,.,TRBJ1-2,TRBD1,TGTGCCAGCAGTACAGGGGGTACTAACTATGGCTACACCTTC,CASSTGGTNYGYTF
TRBV3-1/TRBV3-2,.,TRBJ1-2,.,TGTGCCAGCAGCGGCTCGGGGGGCGCCTATGGCTACACCTTC,CASSGSGGAYGYTF
TRBV7-3,.,TRBJ2-3,TRBD2,TGTGCCAGCAGCCCGCCGGGGCTAGCGGGGCCCCGCACAGATACGCAGTATTTT,CASSPPGLAGPRTDTQYF
TRBV6-5,.,TRBJ1-1,TRBD1,TGTGCCAGCAGTCGGGACAGGGAAGGGACTGAAGCTTTCTTT,CASSRDREGTEAFF
TRBV7-9,.,TRBJ1-2,.,TGTGCCAGCAGCTTAGCACGGGGATCTGGCTACACCTTC,CASSLARGSGYTF
TRBV11-2,.,TRBJ2-7,TRBD1,TGTGCCAGCAGCCGGGGACAGGGGGCATACGAGCAGTACTTC,CASSRGQGAYEQYF
TRBV19,.,TRBJ1-5,.,TGTGCCAGTAGACTTGCAGGGGCCTCCAATCAGCCCCAGCATTTT,CASRLAGASNQPQHF
TRBV27,.,TRBJ1-5,TRBD1,TGTGCCAGCAGTCAACAGGGGGCATCCAATCAGCCCCAGCATTTT,CASSQQGASNQPQHF
TRBV4-3,.,TRBJ1-1,.,TGCGCCAGCAGCCAAGATTGGACTGAAGCTTTCTTT,CASSQDWTEAFF
TRBV9,few,TRBJ2-7,TRBD1,TGTGCCAGCAGGGGGACAGGGTCCTCCTACGAGCAGTACTTC,CASRGTGSSYEQYF
TRBV7-8,.,TRBJ2-2,TRBD2,TGTGCCAGCAGCTTATCCCAGCGGGACCCCTCCCGGGAGCTGTTTTTT,CASSLSQRDPSRELFF
TRBV28,.,TRBJ2-1,.,TGTGCCAGCAGTTTCGAGTATGAGCAGTTCTTC,CASSFEYEQFF
TRBV11-3,.,TRBJ2-1,TRBD2,TGTGCCAGCAGCTGGGCTAGCGGGATCAATGAGCAGTTCTTC,CASSWASGINEQFF
TRBV30,.,TRBJ1-2,.,TGTGCCTGGAGTGGCGCAGGGGTGGCTCACACCTTC,CAWSGAGVAHTF
TRBV7-2,.,TRBJ1-4,.,TGTGCCAGCAGCTTCCGGACGTCAGGTGAAAAACTGTTTTTT,CASSFRTSGEKLFF
TRBV29-1,.,TRBJ1-2,.,TGCAGCGTTGAAGGGGGTGGCTACACCTTC,CSVEGGGYTF
TRBV11-2,.,TRBJ1-5,.,TGTGCCAGCAGCACTACACATAGCAATCAGCCCCAGCATTTT,CASSTTHSNQPQHF
TRBV5-1,.,TRBJ1-1,TRBD1,TGCGCCAGCAGCTTTCCCGGACAGGGGAAGAACACTGAAGCTTTCTTT,CASSFPGQGKNTEAFF
TRBV19,.,TRBJ1-2,TRBD1,TGTGCCAGTAGTAGGACAGGGAGCTCTGGCTACACCTTC,CASSRTGSSGYTF